The clone carrying this T cell receptor beta chain was observed a handful of times. This sample was included in a study of response to subunit inactivated influenza vaccine. TCRdb re-derived calls from the RT-PCR reads in MiXCR, one entry per CDR3 protein. Of about 830,000 distinct CDR3 sequences in the sample, under 20% are singletons; the top ten hold approximately 10%. CDR3 size: 13 residues. Trimming removed 5 bases at V and 3 bases at J, with 10 bases between. Germline-derived CDR1 and CDR2 are SEHNR and FQNEAQ (reference sequence). Source: PBMCs from blood, taken roughly 5 days after vaccination. The clonotype comes from a man between 45 and 60 years old who received an inactivated influenza vaccine. The gene calls are TRBV7-9 and TRBJ1-2, with a weak D call TRBD1 (6 bases). The CDR3 DNA follows: TGTGCCAGCAGCGTGGCAGGGGACTATGGCTACACCTTC. It codes for CASSVAGDYGYTF.